This TCR beta chain was identified during a study of early T cells in non-severe SARS-CoV-2 infection (dated by TCRdb to 2020 to 2023). Regarding the study in general: Because TCR sequencing was done on bulk RNA from unsorted whole blood, the alpha and beta chains could not be paired.

Ten or more counts support this clonotype. Its antigen is unknown. No base quality information exists; no much larger clone differs at one position. From cysteine to phenylalanine, the CDR3 is 16 amino acids long. Here the CDR3 DNA is all that survives: 48 bases in frame from base 1. Reading the germline V gene gives CDR1 SGHVS and CDR2 FNYEAQ. V trim: 2 bases; J trim: 4 bases; unmatched bases: 10. Points the paper makes about the study in general: Matching against VDJdb was skewed toward anti-spike CD8 responses, likely underestimated virus-specific expansions, and missed private and CD4 specificities.

The study was a case-control design nested within a healthcare worker cohort in London, UK, with weekly nasopharyngeal swab PCR tests and blood sampling. Healthcare workers were recruited during the week of the UK lockdown, between 23 and 31 March 2020, and followed weekly for up to roughly 15 weeks. Receptor libraries were prepared by 5' RACE. The instrument was a NextSeq 500. The TCR library protocol attached unique molecular identifiers to individual cDNA molecules to correct for sequencing error and PCR bias. TCR alpha and beta chains were both sequenced, and the abundances of alpha and beta sequences in each sample were closely correlated with each other. Under the source paper's analysis protocol: Decombinator V4 was used to perform V gene, J gene and CDR3 annotation of TCR sequences. TCRs were defined as expanded if a significant change between any two time points was detected under a Poisson model with p below 0.0001. TCR abundances were normalised to the total number of TCRs sequenced per sample and were expressed as counts per million. TRAV1-2 paired with TRAJ12, TRAJ20 or TRAJ33 defined MAIT TCRs, while TRAV10 paired with TRAJ18 defined iNKT TCRs. VDJdb, accessed 1 November 2021, was searched for CMV, EBV and SARS-CoV-2 annotated TCRs, with TCRs annotated for multiple antigens excluded. TCRdb itself trimmed the public reads at Q25 with fastp, ran MiXCR and retained productive beta chains. Records with the same CDR3 protein are collapsed into one entry carrying the most frequent genes and DNA. None of the V and J calls come from the authors' own analysis; TCRdb made them. Present in this sample are 35,000 or so distinct CDR3 sequences, about 5% of which were seen just once. The ten largest account for 13% to 15% of the sample.

Here the chain combines TRBV7-6 and TRBJ2-5; the central 7 bases match TRBD1. Sequencing input: whole blood. This sequence originates from an adult who was a healthcare worker with PCR-confirmed SARS-CoV-2 infection or an uninfected control (not recorded which). The CDR3 sequence is CASSLRLRDRGETQYF. The bases are TGTGCCAGCAGCTTAAGACTCCGGGACAGAGGAGAGACCCAGTACTTC.